These 28 T cell receptor beta chains share one sample of origin, sequenced in a study of naive and memory T cell subsets. Both TRBC1 and TRBC2 were covered by a beta constant-region primer of two equimolar oligonucleotides. TCRdb reprocessed the UMI-ligation and nested PCR reads via MiXCR and lists one record per CDR3 protein. Altogether over 75,000 distinct CDR3 sequences are present, around 13% being singletons, with the ten largest covering roughly 0.84%. Sequencing input: central memory CD4+ T cells from blood. These receptors were taken from a human donor in good health.

The chain links TRBV29-1 to TRBJ2-3; 14 nucleotides align to TRBD2. Per germline, CDR1 SQVTM and CDR2 ANQGSEA. CDR3 length: 14 amino acids. V was clipped by 5 bases and J by 4 bases; unmatched bases: 2. The CDR3 DNA is TGCAGCGTTCTGGGACTAGCGGGAGCAGATACGCAGTATTTT. Amino acid sequence: CSVLGLAGADTQYF.

The chain uses TRBV29-1 and TRBJ2-7, with 9 bases identical to TRBD1. CDR3 length: 14 residues. V lost 4 bases and J lost 4; bases outside the gene matches: 8. The germline V gene has CDR1 SQVTM and CDR2 ANQGSEA. The CDR3 bases are TGCAGCGTTGTCTCCGGGACAGGGAGGTACGAGCAGTACTTC. Translation gives CSVVSGTGRYEQYF.

This clonotype was counted many times. This chain joins TRBV29-1 and TRBJ2-7; TRBD1 matches at 10 bases. Germline values: CDR1 SQVTM, CDR2 ANQGSEA. Trimming took 7 bases from V and 6 from J; bases not matched to a gene: 6. The CDR3 is made up of 12 amino acids. The CDR3 region is CSARQGALEQYF. CDR3 DNA: TGCAGCGCGAGACAGGGGGCCCTCGAGCAGTACTTC.

The chain combines TRBV19 with TRBJ2-1, with D tentatively TRBD2 (6 bases). V lost 3 bases and J lost 12, with 15 bases in between. Germline V gene lookup returns CDR1 LNHDA and CDR2 SQIVND (reference sequence). The CDR3 sequence is 13 residues long. The CDR3, as DNA: TGTGCCAGTAGTATCTCCCTCGGGAGTGGGCAGTTCTTC. Protein: CASSISLGSGQFF.

This clonotype was seen more than once but under ten times. The rearrangement joins TRBV4-2 to TRBJ2-3; the match to TRBD2 covers 8 bases. This CDR3 comprises 15 residues. Germline CDR1 reads LGHNA; CDR2 reads YNFKEQ. V was pared by 3 bases and J by 1 base, with 3 bases of the junction left unmatched. CDR3 sequence: CASSHQRERTDTQYF. The CDR3 DNA sequence: TGTGCCAGCAGCCACCAGCGGGAGCGCACAGATACGCAGTATTTT.

This clonotype was seen a handful of times. The chain is built from TRBV6-2 or TRBV6-3 and TRBJ1-5, with D maybe TRBD1 (6 bases). Per germline, CDR1 MNHEY and CDR2 SVGEGT. The CDR3 consists of 14 residues. V was cut by 2 bases and J by 4 bases, with 9 bases left in between. The CDR3 DNA follows: TGTGCCAGCAGTTACAGGGGGGCAAATCAGCCCCAGCATTTT. Protein product: CASSYRGANQPQHF.

This sequence joins TRBV4-1 and TRBJ1-5; D remains ambiguous. V was cut by 2 bases and J by 7 bases, with 15 bases left in between. CDR3 length: 15 residues. Germline V gene lookup returns CDR1 MGHRA and CDR2 YSYEKL. CDR3 DNA sequence: TGCGCCAGCAGCCAAATCCGGGATCCAAAGCAGCCCCAGCATTTT. Amino acid sequence: CASSQIRDPKQPQHF.

The genes are TRBV15 and TRBJ2-1, with D perhaps being TRBD1 or TRBD2 (6 bases each). The CDR3 spans 21 residues. Between the trimmed V and J ends, which lost 2 bases and 0 bases, there was a span of 26 bases. Germline V gene data show CDR1 as LNHNV and CDR2 as YYDKDF (reference sequence). CDR3 bases: TGTGCCACCAGCAGACGGGGGCACCTTTCCTGGGAGAGGAGCTCCTACAATGAGCAGTTCTTC. Translated, it gives CATSRRGHLSWERSSYNEQFF.

V and J are TRBV11-2 and TRBJ1-4; D remains unclear. The CDR3 has 14 residues. Trimming shortened V by 1 base and J by 7 bases, and 10 bases separated the two germline ends. CDR1 SGHAT and CDR2 FQNNGV come from the germline V gene. The CDR3 DNA sequence: TGTGCCAGCAGCTTAGTCGCTGAGAGTGAAAAACTGTTTTTT. Translation gives CASSLVAESEKLFF.

This clonotype was counted at least ten times. The gene calls are TRBV29-1 and TRBJ2-1, with 9 bases matching TRBD1. This CDR3 has 15 residues. Germline CDR1 and CDR2: SQVTM and ANQGSEA. After removal of 8 bases from V and 1 base from J, the junction contained 9 bases not matched to a gene. The CDR3, as DNA: TGCAGCTTCTGGGGGACAGGGCAATCCTACAATGAGCAGTTCTTC. Translation gives CSFWGTGQSYNEQFF.

The CDR3: CATSDFSGQETQYF. The DNA of the CDR3 is TGTGCCACCAGTGATTTCTCGGGGCAAGAGACCCAGTACTTC. The rearrangement links TRBV24-1 to TRBJ2-5, with D possibly matching TRBD2 (5 bases). Germline CDR1 reads KGHDR; CDR2 reads SFDVKD. V was pared by 1 base and J by 2 bases, with 7 bases between. The CDR3 covers 14 residues.

The chain recombines TRBV3-1 with TRBJ1-1; the D is unclear. Trimming removed 2 bases at V and 1 base at J, with 5 bases between. CDR3 size: 13 residues. Germline lookup yields CDR1 LGHDT and CDR2 YNNKEL (reference sequence). CDR3 sequence reads: CASSQPGNTEAFF. CDR3 in DNA: TGTGCCAGCAGCCAACCGGGGAACACTGAAGCTTTCTTT.

This clonotype was detected many times. This chain uses TRBV6-5 with TRBJ2-1, with D perhaps assigned TRBD1 or TRBD2 (5 bases each). Trimming took 4 bases from V and 15 from J, leaving 13 bases between them. Germline CDR1 MNHEY, CDR2 SVGAGI. The CDR3 consists of 11 residues. The CDR3 region has the DNA TGTGCCAGCAGTTTCAAGGGGACGGTGTTCTTC. This sequence encodes CASSFKGTVFF.

This clonotype came up a few times. V is TRBV12-3 or TRBV12-4 and J is TRBJ1-5; D ambiguous. The CDR3 is made up of 16 amino acids. Trimming took 4 bases from V and 0 from J, leaving 13 bases between them. CDR3 sequence (DNA): TGTGCCAGCAGTTCGATAGACGGGAGTAGCAATCAGCCCCAGCATTTT. Amino acids: CASSSIDGSSNQPQHF.

The chain has TRBV6-5 and TRBJ1-2; D remains unclear. Per germline, CDR1 MNHEY and CDR2 SVGAGI. The CDR3 consists of 13 residues. V lost 6 bases, J lost 8 bases, and 16 bases lay in between. The CDR3 DNA is TGTGCCAGCAGCAGGCCACAGCTTCAAGGCTACACCTTC. Its translation is CASSRPQLQGYTF.

This clonotype was seen many times. V gene TRBV12-3 or TRBV12-4 combines with J gene TRBJ2-2; possibly TRBD2 for D (7 bases). Trimming removed 6 bases from V and 4 bases from J, with 18 bases in between. This CDR3 has 16 residues. CDR3 bases: TGTGCCAGCAGCCATGCCAAGGGGGGGAGCACCGGGGAGCTGTTTTTT. Its translation: CASSHAKGGSTGELFF.

This clonotype was seen repeatedly, ten times or more. The chain couples TRBV5-1 to TRBJ2-1; 9 bases align to TRBD2. This CDR3 is built from 14 residues. The trim removed 4 bases at V and 8 bases at J, leaving 7 bases unmatched. CDR1 is SGHRS, CDR2 YFSETQ, per germline. The CDR3 region is CASSRLAGADEQFF. DNA of the CDR3: TGCGCCAGCAGCCGCTTAGCGGGAGCAGATGAGCAGTTCTTC. The entire variable domain, with the rest obtained from reference TRBV5-1 and TRBJ2-1, is as follows: KAGVTQTPRYLIKTRGQQVTLSCSPISGHRSVSWYQQTPGQGLQFLFEYFSETQRNKGNFPGRFSGRQFSNSRSEMNVSTLELGDSALYLCASSRLAGADEQFFGPGTRLTVL.

Of note for this clonotype: A much larger clone lies one base from this, so it may be a read error. The rearrangement links TRBV6-2 or TRBV6-3 to TRBJ2-3; weak D call: TRBD2 (6 bases). The length of the CDR3 is 17 residues. Between the trimmed V and J ends, which lost 6 bases and 3 bases, there was a span of 22 bases. The germline CDR1 and CDR2 sequences are MNHEY and SVGEGT. The CDR3 bases are TGTGCCAGCAGGAGCTGGACTAACGGGAGAATGACAGATACGCAGTATTTT. Translated, it gives CASRSWTNGRMTDTQYF.

The sample holds a few counts of this clonotype. The chain couples TRBV5-1 to TRBJ2-2; 8 nucleotides line up with TRBD2. The J segment lost 5 bases and the V segment lost 4 bases, leaving 10 bases of the junction unmatched. This CDR3 region has 16 residues. CDR1 is SGHRS and CDR2 is YFSETQ in the germline V gene. CDR3: CASSLVGSGITGELFF. The CDR3 nucleotides are TGCGCCAGCAGCCTGGTCGGTAGCGGGATAACCGGGGAGCTGTTTTTT.

This clonotype was counted many times. The chain combines TRBV5-1 with TRBJ2-5, with 7 bases aligning to TRBD2. The CDR3 consists of 16 residues. Germline V gene sequence: CDR1 SGHRS, CDR2 YFSETQ. Trimming cost V 1 base and J 4 bases; bases outside gene matches: 10. As DNA, the CDR3 is TGCGCCAGCAGCTTGAACGCGGGAGTAGGTCCAGAGACCCAGTACTTC. It yields the protein CASSLNAGVGPETQYF.

This clonotype was observed a few times. V and J are TRBV7-2 and TRBJ1-5; the D gene is possibly TRBD1 (5 bases). CDR3 length equals 15 residues. Germline CDR1 and CDR2: SGHTA and FQGNSA. Trimming shortened V by 3 bases and J by 6 bases, and 15 bases separated the two germline ends. DNA of the CDR3: TGTGCCAGCAGCTTGGGCGCGGGGGGTGGTCAGCCCCAGCATTTT. Its protein product is CASSLGAGGGQPQHF.

The sample holds a few counts of this clonotype. This chain uses TRBV7-9 with TRBJ1-1, with a weak D call TRBD1 (5 bases). Germline CDR1 reads SEHNR; CDR2 reads FQNEAQ (reference sequence). This CDR3 comprises 14 residues. V lost 3 bases to trimming and J lost 4 bases, with 12 bases between them. The CDR3 protein is CASSFQGQGTEAFF. The CDR3 nucleotides read TGTGCCAGCAGCTTTCAGGGCCAAGGCACTGAAGCTTTCTTT.

Only a few counts were recorded for this clonotype. The chain recombines TRBV6-6 with TRBJ1-5; D unresolved. Trimming took off 0 bases at V and 2 bases at J, with 8 bases between the two ends. CDR3 length: 15 amino acids. Germline values: CDR1 MNHNY, CDR2 SVGAGI (reference sequence). CDR3 sequence: CASSYSTAGNQPQHF. CDR3 in DNA: TGTGCCAGCAGTTACTCAACGGCGGGCAATCAGCCCCAGCATTTT.

In this sample, this clonotype turned up many times. The chain is built from TRBV20-1 and TRBJ2-3; weak D call: TRBD2 (5 bases). V was cut by 1 base and J by 6 bases, with 17 bases left in between. The length of the CDR3 is 15 residues. Germline loops: CDR1 DFQATT, CDR2 SNEGSKA (reference sequence). CDR3 DNA: TGCAGTGCTAGAGCCACGTTAGTGAGAGGGGATACGCAGTATTTT. It codes for CSARATLVRGDTQYF.

This clonotype turned up a few times. The rearrangement uses TRBV20-1 and TRBJ1-6, with D unclear. V dropped 3 bases and J dropped 0 bases, with 18 bases sitting between them. This CDR3 has 18 amino acids. Germline loops: CDR1 DFQATT, CDR2 SNEGSKA (reference sequence). Here the CDR3 reads CSASARPLSSSYNSPLHF. The CDR3 DNA reads as TGCAGTGCTAGCGCCCGCCCCCTATCGAGCTCCTATAATTCACCCCTCCACTTT.

This clonotype was observed a handful of times. This chain joins TRBV12-3 or TRBV12-4 and TRBJ2-7; D is tentatively TRBD1 or TRBD2 (5 bases each). This CDR3 is built from 15 residues. Between the trimmed V and J ends, which lost 2 bases and 3 bases, there was a span of 14 bases. The CDR3 is CASSLYLPGRYEQYF. CDR3 DNA sequence: TGTGCCAGCAGTTTATATCTCCCGGGGCGCTACGAGCAGTACTTC.

This chain joins TRBV9 and TRBJ2-5; no firm D call. The CDR3 extends over 14 amino acids. V gave up 3 bases and J gave up 4 bases, with 13 bases separating them. Germline CDR1 and CDR2: SGDLS and YYNGEE. CDR3 DNA sequence: TGTGCCAGCAGCGCCAGTCCGGTCCCAGAGACCCAGTACTTC. This gives the protein CASSASPVPETQYF. Variable domain in full (rest from reference TRBV9 and TRBJ2-5): DSGVTQTPKHLITATGQRVTLRCSPRSGDLSVYWYQQSLDQGLQFLIQYYNGEERAKGNILERFSAQQFPDLHSELNLSSLELGDSALYFCASSASPVPETQYFGPGTRLLVL.

The table lists this clonotype with a few counts. The chain has TRBV20-1 and TRBJ1-5; D not certain. Trimming took 2 bases from V and 4 from J, leaving 6 bases between them. The CDR3 has 12 residues. Germline CDR1 and CDR2: DFQATT and SNEGSKA (reference sequence). CDR3 amino acids: CSARYGNQPQHF. CDR3 DNA sequence: TGCAGTGCTAGATACGGGAATCAGCCCCAGCATTTT.